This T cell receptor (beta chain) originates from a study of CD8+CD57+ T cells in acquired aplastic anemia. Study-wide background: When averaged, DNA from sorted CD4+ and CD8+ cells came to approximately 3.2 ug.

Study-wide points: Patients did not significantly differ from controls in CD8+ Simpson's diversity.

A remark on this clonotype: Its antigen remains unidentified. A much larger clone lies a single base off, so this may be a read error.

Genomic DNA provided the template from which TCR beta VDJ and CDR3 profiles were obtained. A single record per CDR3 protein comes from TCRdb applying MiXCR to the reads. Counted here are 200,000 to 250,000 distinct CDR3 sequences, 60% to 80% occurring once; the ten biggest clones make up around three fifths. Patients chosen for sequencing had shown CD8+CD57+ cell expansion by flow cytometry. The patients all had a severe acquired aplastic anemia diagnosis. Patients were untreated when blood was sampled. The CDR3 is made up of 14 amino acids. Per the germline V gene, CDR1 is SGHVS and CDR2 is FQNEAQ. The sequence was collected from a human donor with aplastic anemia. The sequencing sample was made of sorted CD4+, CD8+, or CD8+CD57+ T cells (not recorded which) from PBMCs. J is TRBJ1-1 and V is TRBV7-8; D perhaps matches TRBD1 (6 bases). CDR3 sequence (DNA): TGTGCCGGCAGCATAAGACAGGCGTACACTGAAGCTCTCTTT. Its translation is CAGSIRQAYTEALF.